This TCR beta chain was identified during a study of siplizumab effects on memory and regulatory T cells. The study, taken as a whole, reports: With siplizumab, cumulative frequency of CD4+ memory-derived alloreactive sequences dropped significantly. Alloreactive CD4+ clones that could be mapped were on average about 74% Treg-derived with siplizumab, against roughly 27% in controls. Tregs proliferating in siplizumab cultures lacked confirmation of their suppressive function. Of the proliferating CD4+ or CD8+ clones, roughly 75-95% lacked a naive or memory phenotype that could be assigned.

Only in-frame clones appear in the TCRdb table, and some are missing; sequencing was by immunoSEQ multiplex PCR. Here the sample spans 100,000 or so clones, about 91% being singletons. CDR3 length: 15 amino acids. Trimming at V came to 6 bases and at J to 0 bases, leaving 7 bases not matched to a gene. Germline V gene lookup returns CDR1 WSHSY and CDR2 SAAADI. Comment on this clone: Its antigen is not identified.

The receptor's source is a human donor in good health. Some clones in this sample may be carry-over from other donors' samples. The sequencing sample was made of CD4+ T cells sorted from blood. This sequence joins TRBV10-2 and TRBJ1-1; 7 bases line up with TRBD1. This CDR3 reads CASRGTASMNTEAFF. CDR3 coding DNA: TGCGCCAGCAGGGGGACAGCCTCAATGAACACTGAAGCTTTCTTT.